A single sample gave rise to the 21 T cell receptor beta chains below, sequenced in a study of cytomegalovirus exposure and HLA in healthy donors. A multiplex PCR was run with 60 Vbeta primers and 13 Jbeta primers. Generated by immunoSEQ multiplex PCR, the TCRdb table keeps only in-frame clones and is missing some. The profile shows 130,000 or so clones, around 74% of them singletons. Sequences were obtained from PBMCs. All receptors derive from a man aged 30-40 years in good health and CMV-seronegative.

Only a few counts were recorded for this clone. The V and J genes are TRBV7-2 and TRBJ1-1; the D is unclear. The length of the CDR3 is 13 residues. Germline V gene data show CDR1 as SGHTA and CDR2 as FQGNSA. V was shortened by 3 bases and J by 4 bases, with 9 bases between the two germline ends. This CDR3 is CASSLTKSTEAFF. CDR3 DNA sequence: TGTGCCAGCAGCTTGACAAAATCCACTGAAGCTTTCTTT.

The chain links TRBV9 to TRBJ2-2, with 9 bases that match TRBD2. V lost 0 bases and J lost 4; bases outside the gene matches: 13. CDR1 and CDR2 (germline): SGDLS, YYNGEE. The CDR3 has 19 residues. DNA for the CDR3: TGTGCCAGCAGCGTAGGCGGGGGGGCAATTTATTTGGGCACCGGGGAGCTGTTTTTT. It codes for CASSVGGGAIYLGTGELFF.

The chain carries TRBV30 and TRBJ2-6; D is perhaps TRBD2 (5 bases). The germline V gene has CDR1 GTSNPN and CDR2 SVGIG (reference sequence). This CDR3 contains 16 residues. V was pared by 4 bases and J by 2 bases, with 15 bases between. CDR3 amino acids: CAWKGGARTGANVLTF. For the CDR3, the DNA is TGTGCCTGGAAAGGAGGTGCCCGAACTGGGGCCAACGTCCTGACTTTC.

The chain uses TRBV7-9 and TRBJ1-5; D is unresolved. The CDR3 covers 16 residues. Trimming shortened V by 5 bases and J by 2 bases, and 16 bases separated the two germline ends. Germline V lookup: CDR1 SEHNR, CDR2 FQNEAQ (reference sequence). CDR3 in DNA: TGTGCCAGCAGCACGAATAGCCCAGCAGGCAATCAGCCCCAGCATTTT. Translation: CASSTNSPAGNQPQHF.

This sequence joins TRBV4-2 and TRBJ2-3; TRBD2 aligns across 7 bases. J gave up 4 bases and V 5 bases, and 6 bases lay outside the gene matches. The germline gives CDR1 LGHNA, CDR2 YNFKEQ. CDR3 length equals 14 residues. CDR3 amino acids: CASSALAISDTQYF. DNA of the CDR3: TGTGCCAGCAGCGCACTAGCGATTTCAGATACGCAGTATTTT.

CDR3 loop: CASSMVGQGNYGYTF. CDR3 sequence (DNA): TGTGCCAGCTCAATGGTGGGGCAGGGAAACTATGGCTACACCTTC. V usage is TRBV28 and J usage is TRBJ1-2, with D maybe TRBD1 (5 bases). The germline gives CDR1 MDHEN, CDR2 SYDVKM. This CDR3 is 15 amino acids long. V lost 8 bases and J lost 2, with 18 bases in between.

This chain connects TRBV6-5 to TRBJ2-2; 10 nucleotides align to TRBD2. The CDR3 contains 16 residues. The germline V gene encodes CDR1 MNHEY and CDR2 SVGAGI. V lost 1 base to trimming and J lost 5 bases; unmatched junction nucleotides: 4. The CDR3 bases are TGTGCCAGCAGTTACTTAGCGGGAGGATTAACCGGGGAGCTGTTTTTT. This gives the protein CASSYLAGGLTGELFF.

The chain uses TRBV19 and TRBJ1-2; tentative D call: TRBD1 (6 bases). V was trimmed by 8 bases and J by 4 bases, leaving 20 bases between them. Germline V gives CDR1 LNHDA, CDR2 SQIVND (reference sequence). The CDR3 totals 15 residues. CDR3 sequence (DNA): TGTGCCAGTCAGCCCGGGGGGGCCTACGTCTATGGCTACACCTTC. This translates into CASQPGGAYVYGYTF. The full variable domain, in which reference TRBV19 and TRBJ1-2 provide the parts outside the CDR3, is DGGITQSPKYLFRKEGQNVTLSCEQNLNHDAMYWYRQDPGQGLRLIYYSQIVNDFQKGDIAEGYSVSREKKESFPLTVTSAQKNPTAFYLCASQPGGAYVYGYTFGSGTRLTVV.

V is TRBV28 and J is TRBJ1-2; D not certain. The CDR3 sequence is 12 residues long. V lost 1 base and J lost 3, with 3 bases in between. Germline V gene sequence: CDR1 MDHEN, CDR2 SYDVKM. CDR3 sequence (DNA): TGTGCCAGCAGTTTATCTTACTATGGCTACACCTTC. This encodes CASSLSYYGYTF.

This clone has a single count. This rearrangement joins TRBV27 to TRBJ1-2, with D maybe TRBD1 (6 bases). The CDR3 is 14 amino acids. Germline lookup yields CDR1 MNHEY and CDR2 SMNVEV (reference sequence). Trimming removed 6 bases from V and 0 bases from J, with 11 bases in between. The chain's CDR3 is CASRDRDTNYGYTF. The CDR3 DNA follows: TGTGCCAGCAGAGACCGGGACACTAACTATGGCTACACCTTC.

The chain joins TRBV5-1 to TRBJ2-5; a weak D match, TRBD1 (6 bases). V was pared by 6 bases and J by 2 bases, with 14 bases between. Per the germline V gene, CDR1 is SGHRS and CDR2 is YFSETQ. CDR3 length equals 14 residues. The CDR3 sequence is CASTQGGQQETQYF. The CDR3 region has the DNA TGCGCCAGCACCCAAGGGGGACAACAAGAGACCCAGTACTTC.

The chain links TRBV4-1 to TRBJ1-5, with D maybe TRBD1 (6 bases). Between the trimmed V and J ends, which lost 3 bases and 4 bases, there was a span of 13 bases. The CDR3 is 15 residues long. The germline gives CDR1 MGHRA, CDR2 YSYEKL. The CDR3 coding sequence is TGCGCCAGCAGCCAGGTGGCAGGGGCGAATCAGCCCCAGCATTTT. It yields the protein CASSQVAGANQPQHF.

Points on this clone: At one boundary the junction diverges from the germline segment, which might be a read error. This rearrangement joins TRBV28 to TRBJ1-1, with D unresolved. The CDR3 is 13 amino acids. From germline, CDR1 is MDHEN and CDR2 SYDVKM. In nucleotides, the CDR3 is TGTGCCAGCCGTTTTCAGTTGAACACTGAAGCTTTCTTT. Translated, it gives CASRFQLNTEAFF.

The chain links TRBV27 to TRBJ2-1, with 8 positions matching TRBD2. Per germline, CDR1 MNHEY and CDR2 SMNVEV (reference sequence). The length of the CDR3 is 15 residues. J gave up 4 bases and V 2 bases, and 4 bases lay outside the gene matches. The CDR3 region has the DNA TGTGCCAGCAGTTTAGGCGGGAGGTCGTACAATGAGCAGTTCTTC. Translation: CASSLGGRSYNEQFF.

The chain is built from TRBV28 and TRBJ2-7; 8 nucleotides match TRBD2. The germline V gene has CDR1 MDHEN and CDR2 SYDVKM. V lost 1 base to trimming and J lost 2 bases; unmatched junction nucleotides: 10. The CDR3 covers 17 residues. The CDR3, as DNA: TGTGCCAGCAGTTTATCTCCAGAGACTAGCGATCCCTACGAGCAGTACTTC. This translates into CASSLSPETSDPYEQYF.

The chain is built from TRBV9 and TRBJ2-7; D is possibly TRBD2 (6 bases). Germline V gene lookup returns CDR1 SGDLS and CDR2 YYNGEE. V was clipped by 2 bases and J by 1 base, with 16 bases between them. CDR3 size: 16 residues. CDR3 loop: CASSVGNLADSYEQYF. The CDR3 nucleotides are TGTGCCAGCAGCGTCGGAAATTTAGCGGATTCCTACGAGCAGTACTTC.

This clone has just one count. This sample includes further DNA sequences coding for the same CDR3. The V gene is TRBV27, the J gene TRBJ2-3; D gene ambiguous. V was cut by 6 bases and J by 0 bases, with 4 bases left in between. The CDR3 contains 12 residues. CDR1 is MNHEY and CDR2 is SMNVEV in the germline V gene (reference sequence). As DNA, the CDR3 is TGTGCCAGCAGCCCTAGCACAGATACGCAGTATTTT. It specifies CASSPSTDTQYF.

The chain links TRBV7-8 to TRBJ2-3; the match to TRBD1 covers 7 bases. CDR3 size: 21 residues. Germline V gene sequence: CDR1 SGHVS, CDR2 FQNEAQ. Trimming took 0 bases from V and 2 from J; bases not matched to a gene: 20. CDR3 in amino acids: CASSLAYGTEGDPVTTDTQYF. The DNA of the CDR3 is TGTGCCAGCAGCTTAGCCTACGGGACAGAGGGAGACCCAGTGACCACAGATACGCAGTATTTT.

A note on this clone: The same CDR3 arises from other DNA sequences in this sample as well. This chain links TRBV6-5 with TRBJ1-2; D perhaps matches TRBD1 (6 bases). This CDR3 region has 13 residues. Germline values: CDR1 MNHEY, CDR2 SVGAGI. V was shortened by 6 bases and J by 1 base, with 9 bases between the two germline ends. The chain's CDR3 is CASRTDSNYGYTF. DNA for the CDR3: TGTGCCAGCAGGACGGACAGTAACTATGGCTACACCTTC.

J is TRBJ1-1 and V is TRBV6-1, with D possibly TRBD1 on 6 matching bases. The CDR3 consists of 14 residues. V was cut by 6 bases and J by 3 bases, with 14 bases left in between. The germline V gene encodes CDR1 MNHNS and CDR2 SASEGT. The CDR3 DNA reads TGTGCCAGCAGGGCAGGGGCGGATCACACTGAAGCTTTCTTT. Protein: CASRAGADHTEAFF.

A few counts support this clone. This chain uses TRBV30 with TRBJ1-1, with D possibly being TRBD1 (5 bases). The germline V and J ends were trimmed by 3 bases and 3 bases, with 14 bases remaining between them. Germline V gives CDR1 GTSNPN, CDR2 SVGIG (reference sequence). CDR3 length: 14 residues. The CDR3 nucleotides are TGTGCCTGGAGACCAGGGTGGGTGGACACTGAAGCTTTCTTT. This sequence encodes CAWRPGWVDTEAFF.